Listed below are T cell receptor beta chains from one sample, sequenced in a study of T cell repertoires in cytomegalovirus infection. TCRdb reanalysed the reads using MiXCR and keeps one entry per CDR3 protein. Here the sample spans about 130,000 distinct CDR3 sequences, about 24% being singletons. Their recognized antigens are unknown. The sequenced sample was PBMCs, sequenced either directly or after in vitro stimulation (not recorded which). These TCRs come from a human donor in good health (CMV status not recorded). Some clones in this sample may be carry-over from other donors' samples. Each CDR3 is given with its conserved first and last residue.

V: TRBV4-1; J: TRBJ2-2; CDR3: CASGTGPNTGELFF
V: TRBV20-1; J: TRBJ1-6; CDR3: CSALIGQGGSSPLHF
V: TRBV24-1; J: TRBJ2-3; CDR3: CATSFGAGRADTQYF
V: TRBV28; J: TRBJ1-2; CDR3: CASSTPTGGAGYGYTF
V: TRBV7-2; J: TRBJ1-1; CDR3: CASRERTEAFF
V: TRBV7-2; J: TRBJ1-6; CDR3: CASSLRGPNSPLHF
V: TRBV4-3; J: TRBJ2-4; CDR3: CASSREGLPKNIQYF
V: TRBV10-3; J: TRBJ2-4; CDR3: CAISASGRKNIQYF
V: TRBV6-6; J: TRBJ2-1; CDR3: CASSYLGTPRNEQFF
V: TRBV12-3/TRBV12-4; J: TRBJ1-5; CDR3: CASRVTGGNQPQHF
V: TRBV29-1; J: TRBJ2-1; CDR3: CSVQFGQLDEQFF
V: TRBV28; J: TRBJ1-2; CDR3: CASSFLPTNYGYTF
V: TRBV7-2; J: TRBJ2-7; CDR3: CASSLAEGGYEQYF
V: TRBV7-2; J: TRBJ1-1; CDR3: CASTSGGRSAEAFF
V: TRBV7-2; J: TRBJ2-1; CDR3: CASSLVLAGDEQFF
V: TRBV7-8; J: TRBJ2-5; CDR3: CASSLALLAEQETQYF
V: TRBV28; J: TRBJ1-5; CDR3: CASSSGGRPYQPQHF
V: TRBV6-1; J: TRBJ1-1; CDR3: CASSSLPQATEAFF
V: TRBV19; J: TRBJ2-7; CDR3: CANKNRGWYEQYF
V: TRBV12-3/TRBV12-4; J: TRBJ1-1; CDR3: CASSFNRDTEAFF
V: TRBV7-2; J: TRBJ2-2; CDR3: CASSLGQGQGRYTGELFF
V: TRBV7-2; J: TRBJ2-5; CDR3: CASSKGRQPGLAGGETQYF
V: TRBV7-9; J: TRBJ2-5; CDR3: CASSVRGRGETQYF
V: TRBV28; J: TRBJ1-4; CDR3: CASSPRPGQGARELFF
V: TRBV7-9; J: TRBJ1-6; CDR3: CASSPPGDSPLHF
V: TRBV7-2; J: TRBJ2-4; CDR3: CASSPSLSPWNIQYF
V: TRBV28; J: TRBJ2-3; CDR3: CASTTSGQGSTDTQYF
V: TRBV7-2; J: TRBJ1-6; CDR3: CASSLGQGGFSPLHF
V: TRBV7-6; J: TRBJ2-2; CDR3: CASTRGVGNTGELFF
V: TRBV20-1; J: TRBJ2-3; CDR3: CSARVRARTDTQYF
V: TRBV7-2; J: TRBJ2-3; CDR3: CALRGGGPRTDTQYF
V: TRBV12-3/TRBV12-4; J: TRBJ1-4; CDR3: CASSSGNEKLFF
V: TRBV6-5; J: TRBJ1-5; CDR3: CASSLGHGNQPQHF
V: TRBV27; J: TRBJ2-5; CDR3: CASSLRGFPAGETQYF
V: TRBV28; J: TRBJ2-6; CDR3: CASSLTGAGANVLTF
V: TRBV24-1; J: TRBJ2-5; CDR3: CATSAPVVAGEGETQYF
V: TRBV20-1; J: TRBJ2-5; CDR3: CSALAGYQETQYF
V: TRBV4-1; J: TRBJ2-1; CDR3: CASSPGAGGREQFF
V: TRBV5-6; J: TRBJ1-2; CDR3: CASSITDRYYGYTF
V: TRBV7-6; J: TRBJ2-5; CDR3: CASSLELAGNQETQYF
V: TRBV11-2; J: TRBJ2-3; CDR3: CASSSFAGLTTDTQYF
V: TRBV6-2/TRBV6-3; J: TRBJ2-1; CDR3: CASIQGTSGSNEQFF
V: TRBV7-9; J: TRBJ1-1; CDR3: CASSQRSAGLLPEAFF
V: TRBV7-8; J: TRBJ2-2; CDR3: CASSLRNGLLAGELFF
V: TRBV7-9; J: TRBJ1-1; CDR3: CASSFGGAVNTEAFF
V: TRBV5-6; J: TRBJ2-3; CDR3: CASSFYLRENTDTQYF
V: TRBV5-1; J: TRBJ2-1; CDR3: CASSPRGRGDNEQFF